One T cell receptor (beta chain) is described in this entry. Its matching antigen is unknown. This sample was taken from a study of cytomegalovirus exposure and HLA in healthy donors. General study points: As a later analysis revealed, most CMV-associated TCR beta chains appeared HLA-restricted.

The germline gives CDR1 GTSNPN, CDR2 SVGIG (reference sequence). This CDR3 contains 15 residues. V lost 0 bases, J lost 2 bases, and 14 bases lay in between. The PCR used 60 Vbeta and 13 Jbeta primers. Only in-frame clones appear in the TCRdb table, and some are missing; sequencing was by immunoSEQ multiplex PCR. Recorded for this sample: 70,000 to 80,000 clones. The chain employs TRBV30 and TRBJ2-7; D not certain. Source material: PBMCs. This receptor was taken from a man in his forties in good health and CMV-seronegative. CDR3 coding DNA: TGTGCCTGGAGTGTAAGCCAGGCGTGGGCCTACGAGCAGTACTTC. Amino acids: CAWSVSQAWAYEQYF. The variable domain in full, completed from reference TRBV30 and TRBJ2-7, reads SQTIHQWPATLVQPVGSPLSLECTVEGTSNPNLYWYRQAAGRGLQLLFYSVGIGQISSEVPQNLSASRPQDRQFILSSKKLLLSDSGFYLCAWSVSQAWAYEQYFGPGTRLTVT.